The 19 T cell receptor beta chains in this list originate from one sample, sequenced in a study of CXCR3-negative and CXCR3-positive naive CD8 T cells. Study results and caveats: CXCR3-expressing naive cells carried TRB CDR3s more hydrophobic than those of CXCR3-negative naive cells.

UMI-tagged TRB cDNA libraries were built via 5' RACE. TCRdb re-called the 5' RACE reads, yielding one record per CDR3 amino acid sequence without DNA. The sample table includes about 98,000 distinct CDR3 sequences. Their antigens remain unidentified. The sequencing input was naive CXCR3+ CD8+ T cells from blood. Noted subset: CD45RO-CCR7+CD27+CD95- naive CD8+ T cells expressing CXCR3 (TNR3+). These receptors came from a human donor in good health. Some clones in this sample may be carry-over from other donors' samples.

The chain uses TRBV11-2 and TRBJ2-3; TCRdb returns TRBD2, unconfirmable since there is no DNA. The CDR3 loop spans 14 amino acids. CDR1 and CDR2 from the germline V gene are SGHAT and FQNNGV. CDR3 protein: CASSPGAYTDTQYF.

V usage is TRBV20-1 and J usage is TRBJ2-5; the D gene TCRdb calls, TRBD1, cannot be checked with no DNA. There are 13 residues in the CDR3. Looked up from germline, CDR1 is DFQATT and CDR2 is SNEGSKA (reference sequence). CDR3: CSAPRGESETQYF.

The rearrangement links TRBV2 to TRBJ2-2; as DNA is missing, the TRBD1 call by TCRdb cannot be tested. Looked up from germline, CDR1 is SNHLY and CDR2 is FYNNEI. CDR3 length: 17 amino acids. CDR3 sequence reads: CASSAYGGRSNTGELFF.

The chain is built from TRBV19 and TRBJ1-1. This CDR3 spans 12 amino acids. The germline CDR1 and CDR2 sequences are LNHDA and SQIVND (reference sequence). CDR3 in amino acids: CASSEGNTEAFF.

The V gene is TRBV13, the J gene TRBJ1-2; the TCRdb D gene call, TRBD1, has no DNA to confirm it. Per germline, CDR1 PRHDT and CDR2 FYEKMQ (reference sequence). CDR3 length: 15 residues. CDR3 in amino acids: CASSFGQGRGYGYTF. Full variable domain (remainder filled in from reference TRBV13 and TRBJ1-2): AAGVIQSPRHLIKEKRETATLKCYPIPRHDTVYWYQQGPGQDPQFLISFYEKMQSDKGSIPDRFSAQQFSDYHSELNMSSLELGDSALYFCASSFGQGRGYGYTFGSGTRLTVV.

The V and J genes are TRBV28 and TRBJ1-5. The CDR3 has 15 amino acids. CDR1 is MDHEN and CDR2 is SYDVKM in the germline V gene. The CDR3 loop reads CASSLFSDSHQPQHF.

V is TRBV5-1 and J is TRBJ2-7. Germline loops: CDR1 SGHRS, CDR2 YFSETQ. This CDR3 comprises 13 residues. The CDR3 protein is CASSLLGIYEQYF. The full variable domain, in which reference TRBV5-1 and TRBJ2-7 provide the parts outside the CDR3, is KAGVTQTPRYLIKTRGQQVTLSCSPISGHRSVSWYQQTPGQGLQFLFEYFSETQRNKGNFPGRFSGRQFSNSRSEMNVSTLELGDSALYLCASSLLGIYEQYFGPGTRLTVT.

V usage is TRBV25-1 and J usage is TRBJ2-1; no DNA is available, so the TRBD2 call from TCRdb remains unchecked. The CDR3 sequence is 15 residues long. Per germline, CDR1 MGHDK and CDR2 SYGVNS. CDR3 sequence: CASSAGTSGWSEQFF.

The chain couples TRBV4-1 to TRBJ2-3. Germline CDR1 and CDR2: MGHRA and YSYEKL. The CDR3 contains 16 residues. CDR3 region: CASSQPQMDVTDTQYF.

J is TRBJ2-3 and V is TRBV7-9; the TCRdb D gene call, TRBD1, has no DNA to confirm it. CDR1 SEHNR and CDR2 FQNEAQ come from the germline V gene (reference sequence). The CDR3 is made up of 14 amino acids. The CDR3 protein is CASSSDREADTQYF.

V gene TRBV10-3 combines with J gene TRBJ2-1; there is no DNA to check the TCRdb D call of TRBD1. The CDR3 has 14 residues. The germline V gene has CDR1 ENHRY and CDR2 SYGVKD. The CDR3 protein is CATKQDSSYNEQFF.

The chain employs TRBV4-2 and TRBJ1-4. Germline V CDR1 and CDR2: LGHNA, YNFKEQ. The CDR3 extends over 16 amino acids. This CDR3 reads CASSQDGPPRSEKLFF.

V and J are TRBV28 and TRBJ1-5; the D call of TRBD1 rests on TCRdb alone, since no DNA is present to check it. The germline CDR1 and CDR2 sequences are MDHEN and SYDVKM. This CDR3 spans 18 amino acids. The CDR3 sequence is CASRSGGREIVSNQPQHF.

The V call is TRBV14, the J call TRBJ1-4. Germline CDR1 and CDR2: SGHDN and FVKESK. The CDR3 is 15 residues long. This CDR3 is CASSQESAANEKLFF.

The J gene is TRBJ2-7, the V gene TRBV12-3 or TRBV12-4; TCRdb selects TRBD2, and the lack of DNA leaves this call unchecked. This CDR3 spans 14 amino acids. The CDR3 sequence is CASSLLGLAYEQYF.

The chain has TRBV29-1 and TRBJ2-3; the TCRdb D gene call, TRBD1, has no DNA to confirm it. The germline V gene encodes CDR1 SQVTM and CDR2 ANQGSEA. The CDR3 length is 14 residues. This CDR3 is CSGEFQGSTDTQYF.

J is TRBJ2-1 and V is TRBV18; there is no DNA to check the TCRdb D call of TRBD2. Germline lookup yields CDR1 KGHSH and CDR2 LQKENI. This CDR3 comprises 16 residues. CDR3 region: CASSLVSLKRDNEQFF.

The chain combines TRBV5-1 with TRBJ1-2. From germline, CDR1 is SGHRS and CDR2 YFSETQ. The CDR3 covers 15 residues. The chain's CDR3 is CASSLGVTSNYGYTF.

The V gene is TRBV29-1, the J gene TRBJ2-2; TCRdb's D call, TRBD1, is unchecked because there is no DNA. Germline V gene sequence: CDR1 SQVTM, CDR2 ANQGSEA. The CDR3 contains 13 residues. The CDR3 reads CSVHNGGTGELFF.